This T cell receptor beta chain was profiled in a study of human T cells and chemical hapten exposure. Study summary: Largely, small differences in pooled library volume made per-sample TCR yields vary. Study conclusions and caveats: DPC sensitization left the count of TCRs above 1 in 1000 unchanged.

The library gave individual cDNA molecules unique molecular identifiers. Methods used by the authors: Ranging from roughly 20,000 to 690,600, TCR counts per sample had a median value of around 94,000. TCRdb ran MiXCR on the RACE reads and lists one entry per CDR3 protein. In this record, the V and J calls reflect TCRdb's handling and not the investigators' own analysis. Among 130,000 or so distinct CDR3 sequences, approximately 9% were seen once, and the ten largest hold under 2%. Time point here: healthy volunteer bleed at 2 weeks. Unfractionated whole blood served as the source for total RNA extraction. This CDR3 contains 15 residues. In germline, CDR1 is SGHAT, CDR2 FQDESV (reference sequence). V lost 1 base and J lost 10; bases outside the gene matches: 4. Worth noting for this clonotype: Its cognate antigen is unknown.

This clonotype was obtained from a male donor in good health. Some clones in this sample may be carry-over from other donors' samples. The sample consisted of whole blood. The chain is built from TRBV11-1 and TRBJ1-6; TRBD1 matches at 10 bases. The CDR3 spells CASSLVTGGLSPLHF. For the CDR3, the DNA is TGTGCCAGCAGCTTAGTGACAGGGGGCCTATCACCCCTCCACTTT.